The 30 T cell receptor beta chains reported below all come from one sample, sequenced in a study of T-cell reconstitution after alpha-beta-depleted transplantation in children. Unique molecular identifiers were incorporated when the TCRbeta library was constructed. Each CDR3 protein is one row after TCRdb ran MiXCR on the PCR reads. The profile shows roughly 74,000 distinct CDR3 sequences, roughly 20% of them singletons. The sample in question was PBMCs, mostly from graft donor cells, obtained 360 days after TCRalphabeta/CD19-depleted stem cell transplant. The origin of the receptors is a male patient under 10 years old who had a stem cell transplant for acute lymphoblastic leukemia, so the T cells may come from the graft donor.

V gene TRBV5-4 combines with J gene TRBJ2-7, with TRBD1 matching over 8 bases. CDR1 is SGHNT and CDR2 is YYREEE in the germline V gene (reference sequence). The V segment lost 4 bases and the J segment 5 bases; nucleotides outside the gene matches: 17. This CDR3 has 17 amino acids. CDR3 nucleotides: TGTGCCAGCAGCATGGACAGGGTCGGGGCTTTATACGACGAGCAGTACTTC. Protein: CASSMDRVGALYDEQYF. The complete variable domain, with remaining parts taken from reference TRBV5-4 and TRBJ2-7, reads ETGVTQSPTHLIKTRGQQVTLRCSSQSGHNTVSWYQQALGQGPQFIFQYYREEENGRGNFPPRFSGLQFPNYSSELNVNALELDDSALYLCASSMDRVGALYDEQYFGPGTRLTVT.

In its sample, this clonotype was seen a few times. The J gene is TRBJ2-3, the V gene TRBV5-1, with D possibly TRBD2 on 7 matching bases. Trimming pared 0 bases from V and 0 bases from J, leaving 14 bases between. The CDR3 sequence is 17 residues long. Germline loops: CDR1 SGHRS, CDR2 YFSETQ. CDR3 nucleotide sequence: TGCGCCAGCAGCTTGGTTTTAGGGGGGGCTAGCACAGATACGCAGTATTTT. Encoded protein: CASSLVLGGASTDTQYF.

This clonotype has just a few counts. The V gene is TRBV6-6, the J gene TRBJ1-5; TRBD1 agrees at 7 bases. This CDR3 spans 13 amino acids. In germline, CDR1 is MNHNY, CDR2 SVGAGI (reference sequence). V lost 5 bases and J lost 6; bases outside the gene matches: 4. CDR3 in amino acids: CASSDQGVQPQHF. The CDR3 coding sequence is TGTGCCAGCAGTGACCAGGGGGTTCAGCCCCAGCATTTT.

This clonotype appeared a few times. This rearrangement joins TRBV12-3 or TRBV12-4 to TRBJ2-1, with a possible D match to TRBD2 (5 bases). CDR3 length equals 11 residues. V was trimmed by 7 bases and J by 9 bases, leaving 10 bases between them. The CDR3 sequence: CASTLRGEQFF. CDR3 DNA sequence: TGTGCCAGCACCCTACGGGGTGAGCAGTTCTTC.

This clonotype was counted a few times. V and J are TRBV4-1 and TRBJ2-7; no definite D call. Germline CDR1 MGHRA, CDR2 YSYEKL. V lost 0 bases and J 4 bases, leaving 13 bases between the germline ends. The CDR3 runs 15 residues. The CDR3 reads CASSQDPGKKYEQYF. The DNA for the CDR3 is TGCGCCAGCAGCCAAGATCCTGGGAAAAAGTACGAGCAGTACTTC.

The chain couples TRBV2 to TRBJ2-1; the D gene is possibly TRBD2 (5 bases). There are 18 residues in the CDR3. Trimming stripped 11 bases from V and 4 bases from J, with 30 bases between. Germline loops: CDR1 SNHLY, CDR2 FYNNEI. Here the CDR3 reads CAFSLLLHSASFYNEQFF. CDR3 coding DNA: TGTGCCTTCAGTTTACTCTTGCATAGCGCCTCTTTTTACAATGAGCAGTTCTTC.

This clonotype came up a few times. V and J are TRBV10-3 and TRBJ2-7; D gene ambiguous. CDR1 is ENHRY and CDR2 is SYGVKD in the germline V gene. V was shortened by 3 bases and J by 0 bases, with 6 bases between the two germline ends. The CDR3 is 13 residues long. The CDR3 nucleotides read TGTGCCATCAGTGAACCAGACTCCTACGAGCAGTACTTC. This encodes CAISEPDSYEQYF.

In its sample, this clonotype was seen many times. The rearrangement uses TRBV27 and TRBJ1-2, with D perhaps TRBD1 (6 bases). V was shortened by 5 bases and J by 8 bases, with 15 bases between the two germline ends. Germline V gene lookup returns CDR1 MNHEY and CDR2 SMNVEV (reference sequence). This CDR3 comprises 13 residues. The CDR3 sequence is CASSPRGIGGYTF. The CDR3 region has the DNA TGTGCCAGCAGTCCCAGGGGTATAGGGGGCTACACCTTC.

This clonotype was counted only a few times. The chain joins TRBV3-1 to TRBJ2-1; 10 bases map to TRBD2. This CDR3 has 19 residues. With V trimmed by 4 bases and J by 0 bases, 12 bases remained unmatched. Germline V gives CDR1 LGHDT, CDR2 YNNKEL (reference sequence). This CDR3 reads CASSRSSGRVHFSYNEQFF. The DNA for the CDR3 is TGTGCCAGCAGCCGTTCTAGCGGGAGAGTCCATTTCTCCTACAATGAGCAGTTCTTC.

This clonotype was observed a few times. The rearrangement uses TRBV7-9 and TRBJ2-1; D remains unclear. V lost 4 bases and J lost 7, with 20 bases in between. Germline-derived CDR1 and CDR2 are SEHNR and FQNEAQ (reference sequence). This CDR3 is built from 16 residues. The CDR3 region has the DNA TGTGCCAGCAGCTCCCTCCTTTCAGTAACTAAGAATGAGCAGTTCTTC. Its translation: CASSSLLSVTKNEQFF. Based on the CDR3 plus reference TRBV7-9 and TRBJ2-1, the full variable domain is DTGVSQNPRHKITKRGQNVTFRCDPISEHNRLYWYRQTLGQGPEFLTYFQNEAQLEKSRLLSDRFSAERPKGSFSTLEIQRTEQGDSAMYLCASSSLLSVTKNEQFFGPGTRLTVL.

This clonotype appeared many times. The chain combines TRBV6-2 or TRBV6-3 with TRBJ2-7; possible D gene TRBD1, 6 bases. Looked up from germline, CDR1 is MNHEY and CDR2 is SVGEGT. The CDR3 totals 14 residues. Trimming took 6 bases from V and 1 from J, leaving 13 bases between them. CDR3 nucleotides: TGTGCCAGCAGGACAGGTTGGACTTCCTACGAGCAGTACTTC. Translated: CASRTGWTSYEQYF.

The CDR3 loop reads CASRYNRGQMNTEAFF. The CDR3 nucleotides are TGTGCCAGCAGATACAACAGGGGGCAGATGAACACTGAAGCTTTCTTT. The chain joins TRBV6-5 to TRBJ1-1; TRBD1 aligns across 9 bases. This CDR3 spans 16 amino acids. The J segment lost 0 bases and the V segment lost 6 bases, leaving 8 bases of the junction unmatched. Germline CDR1 MNHEY, CDR2 SVGAGI.

J is TRBJ1-5 and V is TRBV7-2; tentative D call: TRBD1 (6 bases). Germline CDR1 reads SGHTA; CDR2 reads FQGNSA. This CDR3 has 16 amino acids. Trimming cost V 2 bases and J 2 bases, with 13 bases left between them. The CDR3 sequence is CASSLRARGGNQPQHF. The CDR3 DNA is TGTGCCAGCAGCTTACGGGCCAGGGGAGGCAATCAGCCCCAGCATTTT.

This clonotype was seen more than once but under ten times. V and J are TRBV5-1 and TRBJ2-7; no reliable D call. Trimming removed 0 bases from V and 3 bases from J, with 10 bases in between. The CDR3 spans 14 residues. Germline-derived CDR1 and CDR2 are SGHRS and YFSETQ. CDR3 region: CASSLEVPFYEQYF. The CDR3 bases are TGCGCCAGCAGCTTGGAGGTCCCATTCTACGAGCAGTACTTC.

V gene TRBV7-9 combines with J gene TRBJ1-2; 7 nucleotides align to TRBD1. The V and J ends lost 4 bases and 6 bases, in that order; junction bases with no gene match: 5. The CDR3 covers 13 residues. Germline loops: CDR1 SEHNR, CDR2 FQNEAQ (reference sequence). The CDR3 DNA reads TGTGCCAGCAGCTGGACAGGTTGGGATGGCTACACCTTC. Amino acid sequence: CASSWTGWDGYTF.

The chain links TRBV4-1 to TRBJ2-7, with D possibly matching TRBD2 (6 bases). Trimming removed 3 bases at V and 2 bases at J, with 14 bases between. The CDR3 runs to 15 residues. CDR1 is MGHRA, CDR2 YSYEKL, per germline. CDR3 bases: TGCGCCAGCAGCCAGGTAATAGCGGTGACCTACGAGCAGTACTTC. Protein: CASSQVIAVTYEQYF.

This clonotype turned up a few times. The V gene is TRBV18, the J gene TRBJ2-5; 7 nucleotides align to TRBD1. The germline CDR1 and CDR2 sequences are KGHSH and LQKENI. J lost 3 bases, V lost 5 bases, and 6 bases had no gene match. The length of the CDR3 is 14 residues. In DNA, the CDR3 is TGTGCCAGCTCAGCTCGGGACAGAAAAGAGACCCAGTACTTC. Translated: CASSARDRKETQYF.

V usage is TRBV15 and J usage is TRBJ2-1; D possibly corresponds to TRBD1 (6 bases). Trimming removed 4 bases at V and 4 bases at J, with 11 bases between. The germline V gene has CDR1 LNHNV and CDR2 YYDKDF (reference sequence). CDR3 length: 14 amino acids. CDR3 amino acids: CATSIRTAYNEQFF. The CDR3 nucleotides read TGTGCCACCAGCATACGGACAGCTTACAATGAGCAGTTCTTC.

This clonotype was seen many times. This chain joins TRBV10-2 and TRBJ2-7, with D possibly TRBD2 on 5 matching bases. The CDR3 consists of 15 residues. Germline V lookup: CDR1 WSHSY, CDR2 SAAADI. The germline V and J ends were trimmed by 0 bases and 4 bases, with 13 bases remaining between them. CDR3 protein: CASSESSGKRYEQYF. Here the CDR3 DNA reads TGCGCCAGCAGTGAGTCAAGCGGCAAACGTTACGAGCAGTACTTC.

The CDR3 region has the DNA TGTGCCAGCAGCTACAGAAACTATGGCTACACCTTC. Translated, it gives CASSYRNYGYTF. This chain links TRBV7-2 with TRBJ1-2; D unclear. This CDR3 comprises 12 residues. Germline CDR1 and CDR2: SGHTA and FQGNSA. Trimming took off 4 bases at V and 2 bases at J, with 5 bases between the two ends.

The table lists this clonotype with many counts. The chain couples TRBV13 to TRBJ2-3; perhaps TRBD1 as D (6 bases). CDR1 and CDR2 from the germline V gene are PRHDT and FYEKMQ (reference sequence). The CDR3 loop spans 13 amino acids. V was pared by 6 bases and J by 6 bases, with 13 bases between. This chain's CDR3 is CASRFSGADTQYF. The DNA for the CDR3 is TGTGCCAGCAGATTTTCAGGGGCCGATACGCAGTATTTT.

The genes are TRBV4-1 and TRBJ2-7, with D perhaps TRBD1 (5 bases). The CDR3 is made up of 14 amino acids. The V end lost 2 bases, the J end lost 4 bases, and 12 bases lay between the germline ends. Germline lookup yields CDR1 MGHRA and CDR2 YSYEKL. The CDR3 loop is CASSQRAGPYEQYF. CDR3 coding DNA: TGCGCCAGCAGCCAACGCGCAGGGCCATACGAGCAGTACTTC.

As concerns this clonotype: Compared with germline, one end of the junction differs, possibly owing to a read error. The V gene is TRBV7-7, the J gene TRBJ2-1; 12 positions agree with TRBD2. This CDR3 comprises 16 residues. Germline V lookup: CDR1 SSHAT, CDR2 FNYEAQ (reference sequence). Here the CDR3 reads CASSLALAGGYNEQFF. DNA for the CDR3: TGTGCTAGCAGCTTAGCTCTAGCGGGAGGGTACAATGAGCAGTTCTTC.

The rearrangement links TRBV27 to TRBJ2-4; a weak D match, TRBD2 (6 bases). This CDR3 has 17 amino acids. Germline CDR1 and CDR2: MNHEY and SMNVEV (reference sequence). V was clipped by 3 bases and J by 2 bases, with 17 bases between them. The CDR3 sequence: CASSFRGTRGSKNIQYF. The CDR3, as DNA: TGTGCCAGCAGTTTCCGGGGGACGCGTGGGTCCAAAAACATTCAGTACTTC.

This rearrangement joins TRBV6-9 to TRBJ2-3; the match to TRBD1 covers 12 bases. This CDR3 contains 17 residues. Looked up from germline, CDR1 is MNHGY and CDR2 is SVAAGI. V was pared by 0 bases and J by 1 base, with 2 bases of the junction left unmatched. Here the CDR3 reads CASSYSRDRGRTDTQYF. CDR3 sequence (DNA): TGTGCCAGCAGTTATTCGAGGGACAGGGGGCGCACAGATACGCAGTATTTT.

This rearrangement joins TRBV6-5 to TRBJ2-3, with D possibly matching TRBD1 (5 bases). The CDR3 loop spans 14 amino acids. Germline CDR1 is MNHEY and CDR2 is SVGAGI. Trimming took off 2 bases at V and 2 bases at J, with 8 bases between the two ends. The CDR3 region is CASSYRTHTDTQYF. In nucleotides, the CDR3 is TGTGCCAGCAGTTACCGGACACACACAGATACGCAGTATTTT.

The chain combines TRBV7-2 with TRBJ2-3; the match to TRBD2 covers 11 bases. The V segment lost 6 bases and the J segment 1 base; nucleotides outside the gene matches: 9. This CDR3 is 17 amino acids long. Looked up from germline, CDR1 is SGHTA and CDR2 is FQGNSA. The CDR3 reads CASSRSGRAPRTDTQYF. The CDR3 nucleotides are TGTGCCAGCAGTCGTAGCGGGAGGGCGCCCCGCACAGATACGCAGTATTTT.

Only a few counts were recorded for this clonotype. The DNA for the CDR3 is TGTGCCAGCAGCCCCTCCCCGGTGTCAGATACGCAGTATTTT. Amino acid sequence: CASSPSPVSDTQYF. The V call is TRBV12-3 or TRBV12-4, the J call TRBJ2-3; D ambiguous. V lost 6 bases and J 4 bases, leaving 14 bases between the germline ends. The CDR3 covers 14 residues.

V usage is TRBV7-8 and J usage is TRBJ2-5; D may be TRBD2 (6 bases). CDR1 and CDR2 from the germline V gene are SGHVS and FQNEAQ. Trimming cost V 5 bases and J 4 bases, with 14 bases left between them. CDR3 length: 14 residues. The CDR3 coding sequence is TGTGCCAGCAGCCTCTGGGGAGGCGGAGAGACCCAGTACTTC. This sequence encodes CASSLWGGGETQYF.

This clonotype turned up a few times. The chain is built from TRBV4-1 and TRBJ2-6; 7 nucleotides line up with TRBD1. This CDR3 comprises 18 residues. The V and J ends lost 4 bases and 0 bases, in that order; junction bases with no gene match: 9. Germline CDR1 MGHRA, CDR2 YSYEKL. In DNA, the CDR3 is TGCGCCAGCAGCCCATACAGGGGCCCAAACTCTGGGGCCAACGTCCTGACTTTC. Residues: CASSPYRGPNSGANVLTF.